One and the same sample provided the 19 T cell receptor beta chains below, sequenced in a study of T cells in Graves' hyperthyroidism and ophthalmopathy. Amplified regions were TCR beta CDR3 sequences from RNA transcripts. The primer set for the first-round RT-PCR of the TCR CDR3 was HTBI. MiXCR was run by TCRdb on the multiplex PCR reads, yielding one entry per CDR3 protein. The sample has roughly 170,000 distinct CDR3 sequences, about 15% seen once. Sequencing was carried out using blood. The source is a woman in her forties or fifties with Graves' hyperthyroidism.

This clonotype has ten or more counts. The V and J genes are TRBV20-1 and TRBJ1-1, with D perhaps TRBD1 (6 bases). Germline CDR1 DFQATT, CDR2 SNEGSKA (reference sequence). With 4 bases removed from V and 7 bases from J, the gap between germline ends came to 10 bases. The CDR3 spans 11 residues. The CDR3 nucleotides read TGCAGTGCTAACAGGGTTAGTGAAGCTTTCTTT. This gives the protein CSANRVSEAFF.

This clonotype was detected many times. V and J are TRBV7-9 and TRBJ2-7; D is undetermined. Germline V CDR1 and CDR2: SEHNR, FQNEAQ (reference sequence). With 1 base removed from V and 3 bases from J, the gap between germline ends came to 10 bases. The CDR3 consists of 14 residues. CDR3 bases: TGTGCCAGCAGCTTAGGGCAGTGGAACTACGAGCAGTACTTC. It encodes CASSLGQWNYEQYF. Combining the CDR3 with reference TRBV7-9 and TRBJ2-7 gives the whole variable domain DTGVSQNPRHKITKRGQNVTFRCDPISEHNRLYWYRQTLGQGPEFLTYFQNEAQLEKSRLLSDRFSAERPKGSFSTLEIQRTEQGDSAMYLCASSLGQWNYEQYFGPGTRLTVT.

In nucleotides, the CDR3 is TGTGCCAGCAGCCCCAATGGAGGACAGGGAATCTCCGAGCAGTACTTC. Protein: CASSPNGGQGISEQYF. The gene calls are TRBV3-1 and TRBJ2-7; 8 bases match TRBD1. This CDR3 comprises 16 residues. CDR1 and CDR2 from the germline V gene are LGHDT and YNNKEL (reference sequence). V lost 4 bases to trimming and J lost 6 bases; unmatched junction nucleotides: 14.

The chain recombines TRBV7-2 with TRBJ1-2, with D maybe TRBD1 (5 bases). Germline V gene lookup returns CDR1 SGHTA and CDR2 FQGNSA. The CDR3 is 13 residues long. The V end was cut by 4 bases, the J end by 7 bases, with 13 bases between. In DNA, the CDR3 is TGTGCCAGCAGCTCCGGGGCAAGCCCTGGCTACACCTTC. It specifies CASSSGASPGYTF. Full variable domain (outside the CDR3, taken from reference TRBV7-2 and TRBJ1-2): GAGVSQSPSNKVTEKGKDVELRCDPISGHTALYWYRQSLGQGLEFLIYFQGNSAPDKSGLPSDRFSAERTGGSVSTLTIQRTQQEDSAVYLCASSSGASPGYTFGSGTRLTVV.

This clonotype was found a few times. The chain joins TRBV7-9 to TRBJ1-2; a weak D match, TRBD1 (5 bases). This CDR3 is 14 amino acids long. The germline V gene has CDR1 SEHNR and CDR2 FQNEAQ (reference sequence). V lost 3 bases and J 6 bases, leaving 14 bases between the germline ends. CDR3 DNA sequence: TGTGCCAGCAGCTTCGGGGGTCTTGTTGATGGCTACACCTTC. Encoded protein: CASSFGGLVDGYTF.

The CDR3 loop is CASSLAGVDYEQYF. In DNA form, the CDR3 reads TGTGCCAGCAGTCTAGCGGGAGTAGACTACGAGCAGTACTTC. V is TRBV28 and J is TRBJ2-7, with 10 bases matching TRBD2. The V segment lost 5 bases and the J segment 3 bases; nucleotides outside the gene matches: 4. CDR3 length: 14 amino acids. CDR1 is MDHEN, CDR2 SYDVKM, per germline.

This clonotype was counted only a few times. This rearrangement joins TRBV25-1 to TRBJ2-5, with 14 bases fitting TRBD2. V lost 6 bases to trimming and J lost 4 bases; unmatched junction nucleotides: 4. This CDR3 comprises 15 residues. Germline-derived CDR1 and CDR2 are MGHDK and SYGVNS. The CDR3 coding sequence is TGTGCCAGCAGGACTAGCGGGGGGGCTCGAGAGACCCAGTACTTC. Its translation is CASRTSGGARETQYF. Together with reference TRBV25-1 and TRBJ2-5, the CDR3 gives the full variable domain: EADIYQTPRYLVIGTGKKITLECSQTMGHDKMYWYQQDPGMELHLIHYSYGVNSTEKGDLSSESTVSRIRTEHFPLTLESARPSHTSQYLCASRTSGGARETQYFGPGTRLLVL.

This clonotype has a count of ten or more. Written as DNA, the CDR3 is TGTGCCAGCAGCCCCAGTGGGGTCAGGGGGCGCCAGTTCTTC. Translated, it gives CASSPSGVRGRQFF. The chain combines TRBV5-8 with TRBJ2-1; 8 nucleotides line up with TRBD1. The CDR3 totals 14 residues. Germline V gives CDR1 SGHTS, CDR2 YDEGEE. With V trimmed by 4 bases and J by 13 bases, 13 bases remained unmatched.

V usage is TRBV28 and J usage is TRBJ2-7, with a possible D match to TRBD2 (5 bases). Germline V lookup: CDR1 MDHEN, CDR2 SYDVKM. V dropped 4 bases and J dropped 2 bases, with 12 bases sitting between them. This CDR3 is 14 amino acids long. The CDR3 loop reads CASSYVLGPYEQYF. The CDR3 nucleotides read TGTGCCAGCAGTTACGTACTAGGACCCTACGAGCAGTACTTC. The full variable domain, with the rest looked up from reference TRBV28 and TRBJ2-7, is DVKVTQSSRYLVKRTGEKVFLECVQDMDHENMFWYRQDPGLGLRLIYFSYDVKMKEKGDIPEGYSVSREKKERFSLILESASTNQTSMYLCASSYVLGPYEQYFGPGTRLTVT.

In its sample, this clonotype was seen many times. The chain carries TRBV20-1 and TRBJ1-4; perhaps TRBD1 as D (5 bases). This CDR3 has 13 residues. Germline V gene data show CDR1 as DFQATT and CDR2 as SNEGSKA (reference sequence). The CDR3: CRPSTASNEKLFF. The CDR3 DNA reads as TGCAGACCCTCGACAGCTTCAAATGAAAAACTGTTTTTT.

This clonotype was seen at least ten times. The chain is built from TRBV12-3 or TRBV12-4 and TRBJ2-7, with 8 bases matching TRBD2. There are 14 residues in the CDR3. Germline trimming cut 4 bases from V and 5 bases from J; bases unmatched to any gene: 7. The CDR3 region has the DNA TGTGCCAGCAGTTCGGGGGGGCTCAACCACGAGCAGTACTTC. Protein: CASSSGGLNHEQYF.

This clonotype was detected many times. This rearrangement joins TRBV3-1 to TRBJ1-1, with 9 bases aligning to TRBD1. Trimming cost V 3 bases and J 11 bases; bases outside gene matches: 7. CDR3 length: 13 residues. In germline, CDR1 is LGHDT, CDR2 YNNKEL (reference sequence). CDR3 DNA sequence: TGTGCCAGCAGCCAGGGACAGGGTACGGTGGCTTTCTTT. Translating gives CASSQGQGTVAFF.

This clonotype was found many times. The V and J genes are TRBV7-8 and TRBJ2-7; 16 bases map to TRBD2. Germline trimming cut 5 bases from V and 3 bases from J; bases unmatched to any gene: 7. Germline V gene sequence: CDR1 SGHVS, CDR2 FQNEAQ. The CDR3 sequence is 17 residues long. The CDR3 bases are TGTGCCAGCAGCCGGGGACTAGCGGGGGGGCTGGTCTACGAGCAGTACTTC. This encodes CASSRGLAGGLVYEQYF. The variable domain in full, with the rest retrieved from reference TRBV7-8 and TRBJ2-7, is GAGVSQSPRYKVAKRGQDVALRCDPISGHVSLFWYQQALGQGPEFLTYFQNEAQLDKSGLPSDRFFAERPEGSVSTLKIQRTQQEDSAVYLCASSRGLAGGLVYEQYFGPGTRLTVT.

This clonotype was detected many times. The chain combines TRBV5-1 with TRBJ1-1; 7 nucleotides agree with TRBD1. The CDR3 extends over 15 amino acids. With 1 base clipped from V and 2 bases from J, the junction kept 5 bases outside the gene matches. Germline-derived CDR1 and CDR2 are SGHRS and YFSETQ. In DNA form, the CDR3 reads TGCGCCAGCAGCTTGTGGGGACAGCGAAACACTGAAGCTTTCTTT. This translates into CASSLWGQRNTEAFF. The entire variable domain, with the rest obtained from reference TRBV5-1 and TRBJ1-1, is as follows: KAGVTQTPRYLIKTRGQQVTLSCSPISGHRSVSWYQQTPGQGLQFLFEYFSETQRNKGNFPGRFSGRQFSNSRSEMNVSTLELGDSALYLCASSLWGQRNTEAFFGQGTRLTVV.

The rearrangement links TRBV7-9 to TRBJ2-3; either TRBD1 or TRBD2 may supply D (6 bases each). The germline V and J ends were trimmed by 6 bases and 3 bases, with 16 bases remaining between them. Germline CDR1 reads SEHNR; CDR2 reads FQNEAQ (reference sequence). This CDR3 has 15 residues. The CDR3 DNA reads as TGTGCCAGCAGATGGTCAGGGGAGGTTACAGATACGCAGTATTTT. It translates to CASRWSGEVTDTQYF.

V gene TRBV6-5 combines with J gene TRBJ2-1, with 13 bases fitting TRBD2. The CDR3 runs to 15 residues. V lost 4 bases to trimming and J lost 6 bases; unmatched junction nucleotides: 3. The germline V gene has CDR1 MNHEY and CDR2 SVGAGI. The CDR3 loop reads CASSLGLAGINEQFF. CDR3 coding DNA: TGTGCCAGCAGTTTGGGACTAGCGGGAATCAATGAGCAGTTCTTC.

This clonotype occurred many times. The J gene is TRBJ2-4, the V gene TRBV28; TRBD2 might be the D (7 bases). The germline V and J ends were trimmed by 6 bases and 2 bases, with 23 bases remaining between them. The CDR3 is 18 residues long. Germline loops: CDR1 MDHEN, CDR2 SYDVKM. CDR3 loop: CASSPRGGAPGTKNIQYF. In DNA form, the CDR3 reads TGTGCCAGCAGCCCCCGTGGGGGGGCGCCCGGGACCAAAAACATTCAGTACTTC.

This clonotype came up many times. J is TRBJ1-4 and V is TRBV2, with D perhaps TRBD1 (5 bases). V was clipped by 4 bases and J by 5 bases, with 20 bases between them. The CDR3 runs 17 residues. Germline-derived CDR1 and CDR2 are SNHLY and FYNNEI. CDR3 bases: TGTGCCAGCAGTGTTCGCCCCCCTACAGGCGGCAATGAAAAACTGTTTTTT. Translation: CASSVRPPTGGNEKLFF.

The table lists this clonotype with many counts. The CDR3 sequence is CASSPWDYGYTF. As DNA, the CDR3 is TGTGCCAGCAGCCCCTGGGACTATGGCTACACCTTC. V usage is TRBV7-9 and J usage is TRBJ1-2; D remains ambiguous. The CDR3 runs 12 residues. Trimming left V 5 bases short and J 3 bases short, with 7 bases between. CDR1 is SEHNR and CDR2 is FQNEAQ in the germline V gene (reference sequence).